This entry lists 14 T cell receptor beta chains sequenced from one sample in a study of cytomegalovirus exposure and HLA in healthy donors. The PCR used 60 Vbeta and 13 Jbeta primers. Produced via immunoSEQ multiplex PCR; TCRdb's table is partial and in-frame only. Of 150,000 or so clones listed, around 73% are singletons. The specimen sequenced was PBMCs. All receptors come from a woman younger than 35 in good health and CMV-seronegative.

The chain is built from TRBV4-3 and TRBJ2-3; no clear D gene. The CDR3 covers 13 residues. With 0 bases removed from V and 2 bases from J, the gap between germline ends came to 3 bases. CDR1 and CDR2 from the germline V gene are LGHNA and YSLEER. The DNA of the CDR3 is TGCGCCAGCAGCCAAGAACACACAGATACGCAGTATTTT. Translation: CASSQEHTDTQYF.

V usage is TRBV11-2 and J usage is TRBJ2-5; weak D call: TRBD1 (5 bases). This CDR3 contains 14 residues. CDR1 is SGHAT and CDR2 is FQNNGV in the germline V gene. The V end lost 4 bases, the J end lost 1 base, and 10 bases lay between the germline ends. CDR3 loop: CASSWIGAQETQYF. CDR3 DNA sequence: TGTGCCAGCAGCTGGATAGGGGCCCAAGAGACCCAGTACTTC.

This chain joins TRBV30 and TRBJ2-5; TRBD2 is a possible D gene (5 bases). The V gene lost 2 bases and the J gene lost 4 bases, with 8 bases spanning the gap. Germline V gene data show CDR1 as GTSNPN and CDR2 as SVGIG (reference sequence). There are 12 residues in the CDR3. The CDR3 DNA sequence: TGTGCCTGGAGTCCCAGCGGAGAGACCCAGTACTTC. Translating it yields CAWSPSGETQYF.

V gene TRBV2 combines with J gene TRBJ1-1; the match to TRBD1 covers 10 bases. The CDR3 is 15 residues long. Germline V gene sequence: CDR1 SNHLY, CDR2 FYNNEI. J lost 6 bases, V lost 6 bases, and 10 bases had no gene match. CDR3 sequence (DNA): TGTGCCAGCAGCCGCGGACAGGGGGTACGCGCTGAAGCTTTCTTT. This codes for CASSRGQGVRAEAFF.

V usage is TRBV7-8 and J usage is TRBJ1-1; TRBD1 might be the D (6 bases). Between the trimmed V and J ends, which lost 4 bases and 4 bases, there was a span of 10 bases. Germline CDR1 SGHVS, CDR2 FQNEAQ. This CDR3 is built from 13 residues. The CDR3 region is CASSSHRVTEAFF. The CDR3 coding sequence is TGTGCCAGCAGCTCGCACAGGGTCACTGAAGCTTTCTTT.

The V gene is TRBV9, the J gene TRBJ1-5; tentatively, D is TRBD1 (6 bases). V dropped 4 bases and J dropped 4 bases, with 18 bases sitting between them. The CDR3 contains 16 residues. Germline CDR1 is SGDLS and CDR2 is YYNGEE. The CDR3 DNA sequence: TGTGCCAGCAGCCCTCAAGGGGGGGACGGGAATCAGCCCCAGCATTTT. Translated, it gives CASSPQGGDGNQPQHF.

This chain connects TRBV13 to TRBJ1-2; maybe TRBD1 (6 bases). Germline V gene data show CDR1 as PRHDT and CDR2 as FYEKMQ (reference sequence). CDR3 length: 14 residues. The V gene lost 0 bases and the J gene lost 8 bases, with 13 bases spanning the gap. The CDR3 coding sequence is TGTGCCAGCAGCTTAGGCGGGCAGGGGAACGGCTACACCTTC. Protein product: CASSLGGQGNGYTF.

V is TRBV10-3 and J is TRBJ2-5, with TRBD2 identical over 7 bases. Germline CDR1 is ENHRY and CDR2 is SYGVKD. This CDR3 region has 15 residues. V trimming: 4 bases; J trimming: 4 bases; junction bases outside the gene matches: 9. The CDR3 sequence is CAISGRDGGGETQYF. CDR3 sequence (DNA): TGTGCCATCAGTGGCCGCGATGGGGGGGGAGAGACCCAGTACTTC.

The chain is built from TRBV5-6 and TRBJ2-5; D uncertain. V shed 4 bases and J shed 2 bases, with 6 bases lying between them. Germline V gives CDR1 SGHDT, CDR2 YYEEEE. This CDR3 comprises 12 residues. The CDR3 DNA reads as TGTGCCAGCAGCCAGGATCAAGAGACCCAGTACTTC. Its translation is CASSQDQETQYF.

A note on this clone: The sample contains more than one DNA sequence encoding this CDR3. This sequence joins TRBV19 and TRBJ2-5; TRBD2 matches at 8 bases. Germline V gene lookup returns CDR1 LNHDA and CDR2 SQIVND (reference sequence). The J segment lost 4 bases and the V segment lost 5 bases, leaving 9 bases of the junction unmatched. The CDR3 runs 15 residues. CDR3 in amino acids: CASSLTSGAGETQYF. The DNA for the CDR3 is TGTGCCAGTAGTCTTACTAGCGGAGCAGGAGAGACCCAGTACTTC.

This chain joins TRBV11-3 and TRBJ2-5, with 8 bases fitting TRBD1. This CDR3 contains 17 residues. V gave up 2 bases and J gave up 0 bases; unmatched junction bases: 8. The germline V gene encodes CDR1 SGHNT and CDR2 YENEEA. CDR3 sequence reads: CASSLWSGGAYQETQYF. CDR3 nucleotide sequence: TGTGCCAGCAGCTTATGGTCAGGGGGCGCGTACCAAGAGACCCAGTACTTC.

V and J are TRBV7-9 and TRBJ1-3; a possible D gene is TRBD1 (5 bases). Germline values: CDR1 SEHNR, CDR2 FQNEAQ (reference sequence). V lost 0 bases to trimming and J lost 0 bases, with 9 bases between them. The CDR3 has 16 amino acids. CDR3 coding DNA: TGTGCCAGCAGCTTAGCGACCACAGGCTCTGGAAACACCATATATTTT. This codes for CASSLATTGSGNTIYF. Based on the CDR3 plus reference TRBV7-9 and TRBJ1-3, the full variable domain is DTGVSQNPRHKITKRGQNVTFRCDPISEHNRLYWYRQTLGQGPEFLTYFQNEAQLEKSRLLSDRFSAERPKGSFSTLEIQRTEQGDSAMYLCASSLATTGSGNTIYFGEGSWLTVV.

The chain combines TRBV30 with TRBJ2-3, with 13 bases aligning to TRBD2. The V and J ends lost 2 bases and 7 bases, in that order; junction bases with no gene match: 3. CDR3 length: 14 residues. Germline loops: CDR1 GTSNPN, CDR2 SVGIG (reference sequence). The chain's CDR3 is CAWSRTSGSYTQYF. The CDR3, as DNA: TGTGCCTGGAGTAGGACTAGCGGGAGTTATACGCAGTATTTT.

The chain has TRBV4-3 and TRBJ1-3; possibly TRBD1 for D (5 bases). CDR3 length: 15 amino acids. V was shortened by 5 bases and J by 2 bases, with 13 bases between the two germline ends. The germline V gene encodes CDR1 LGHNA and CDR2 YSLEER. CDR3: CASSFDPRAGNTIYF. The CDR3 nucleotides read TGCGCCAGCAGCTTCGACCCCAGGGCTGGAAACACCATATATTTT.